This TCR beta chain was found in a study of blood T cell repertoires in COVID-19. Study as a whole: Acute-phase and convalescent COVID-19 samples originated in the United States, Italy and Spain. From T cells, B-cell-depleted T cells, or PBMCs came the material, which was cDNA or gDNA.

Original analysis: For nucleated cells, counts were estimated from reference gene primer amplification. Here immunoSEQ multiplex PCR was the method, and the copy in TCRdb shows in-frame clones only, minus some. V and J calls and clone size are as listed in that table; D and trimming were resolved from the DNA. Of some 120,000 clones in the sample, 70% to 90% were seen once. Trimming stripped 6 bases from V and 6 bases from J, with 5 bases between. Germline V gene lookup returns CDR1 MNHEY and CDR2 SVGAGI. This CDR3 comprises 10 residues. Sequenced: peripheral blood. This receptor was taken from a woman aged 50 to 60 with acute or convalescent COVID-19. The chain couples TRBV6-5 to TRBJ1-1; D not resolved. Written as DNA, the CDR3 is TGTGCCAGCAGACACGCTGAAGCTTTCTTT. Translation gives CASRHAEAFF.